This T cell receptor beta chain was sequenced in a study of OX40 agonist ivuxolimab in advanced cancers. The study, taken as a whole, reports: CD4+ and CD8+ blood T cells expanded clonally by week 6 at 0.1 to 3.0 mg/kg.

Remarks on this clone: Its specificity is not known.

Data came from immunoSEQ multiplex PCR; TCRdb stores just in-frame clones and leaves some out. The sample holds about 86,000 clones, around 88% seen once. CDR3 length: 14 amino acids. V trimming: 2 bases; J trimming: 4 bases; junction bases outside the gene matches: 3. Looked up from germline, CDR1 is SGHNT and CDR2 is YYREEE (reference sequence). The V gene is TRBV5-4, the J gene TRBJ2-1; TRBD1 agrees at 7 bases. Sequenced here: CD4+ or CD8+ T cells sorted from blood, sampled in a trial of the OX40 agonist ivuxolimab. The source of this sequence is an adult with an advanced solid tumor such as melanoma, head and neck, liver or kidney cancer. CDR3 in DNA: TGTGCCAGCAGCTTCAGACAGGGATACAATGAGCAGTTCTTC. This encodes CASSFRQGYNEQFF. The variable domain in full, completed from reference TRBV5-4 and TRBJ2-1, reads ETGVTQSPTHLIKTRGQQVTLRCSSQSGHNTVSWYQQALGQGPQFIFQYYREEENGRGNFPPRFSGLQFPNYSSELNVNALELDDSALYLCASSFRQGYNEQFFGPGTRLTVL.